This T cell receptor (beta chain) was sequenced during a study of blood T cell repertoires in COVID-19. Method: immunoSEQ multiplex PCR; TCRdb's copy keeps in-frame clones and lacks some. The table includes around 230,000 clones, roughly four fifths detected once. The material sequenced was PBMCs or T cells enriched from blood (not recorded which). This receptor was identified in a man between 35 and 55 years old who had recovered from COVID-19.

The CDR3 spells CSVEDLQGGGETQYF. The CDR3 bases are TGCAGCGTTGAAGATCTCCAGGGCGGGGGAGAGACCCAGTACTTC. The V gene is TRBV29-1, the J gene TRBJ2-5, with TRBD2 matching over 7 bases. Per the germline V gene, CDR1 is SQVTM and CDR2 is ANQGSEA. V was clipped by 0 bases and J by 4 bases; unmatched bases: 8. This CDR3 spans 15 amino acids.